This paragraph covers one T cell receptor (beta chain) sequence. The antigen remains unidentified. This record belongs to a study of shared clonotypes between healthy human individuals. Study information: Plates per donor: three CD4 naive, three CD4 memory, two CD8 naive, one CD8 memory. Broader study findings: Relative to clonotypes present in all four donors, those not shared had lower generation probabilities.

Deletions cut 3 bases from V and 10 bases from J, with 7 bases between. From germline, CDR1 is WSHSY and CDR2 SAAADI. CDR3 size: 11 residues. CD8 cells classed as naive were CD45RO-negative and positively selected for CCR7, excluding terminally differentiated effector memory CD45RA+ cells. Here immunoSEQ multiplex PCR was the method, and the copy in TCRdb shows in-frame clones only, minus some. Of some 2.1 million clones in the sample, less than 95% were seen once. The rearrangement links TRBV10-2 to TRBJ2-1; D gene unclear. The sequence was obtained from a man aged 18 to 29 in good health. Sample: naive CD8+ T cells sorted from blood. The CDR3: CASSEAFEQFF. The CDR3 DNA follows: TGCGCCAGCAGTGAAGCGTTCGAGCAGTTCTTC.